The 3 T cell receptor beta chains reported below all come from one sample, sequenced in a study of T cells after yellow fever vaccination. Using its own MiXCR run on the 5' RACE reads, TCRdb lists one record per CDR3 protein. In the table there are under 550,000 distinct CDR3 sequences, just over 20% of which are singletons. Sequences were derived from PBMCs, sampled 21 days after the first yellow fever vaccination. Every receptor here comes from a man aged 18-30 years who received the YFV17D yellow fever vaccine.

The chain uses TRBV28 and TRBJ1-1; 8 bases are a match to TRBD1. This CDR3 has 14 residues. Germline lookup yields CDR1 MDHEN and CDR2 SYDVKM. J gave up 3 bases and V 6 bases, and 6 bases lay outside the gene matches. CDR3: CASRIGQGDTEAFF. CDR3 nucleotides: TGTGCCAGCAGAATCGGACAGGGCGACACTGAAGCTTTCTTT.

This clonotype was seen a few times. The CDR3 DNA reads as TGTGCCAGCAGCTTGGGAATGGAGACCCAGTACTTC. This encodes CASSLGMETQYF. J is TRBJ2-5 and V is TRBV5-6, with unresolved D. The CDR3 consists of 12 residues. V gave up 0 bases and J gave up 5 bases, with 5 bases separating them. CDR1 and CDR2 (germline): SGHDT, YYEEEE.

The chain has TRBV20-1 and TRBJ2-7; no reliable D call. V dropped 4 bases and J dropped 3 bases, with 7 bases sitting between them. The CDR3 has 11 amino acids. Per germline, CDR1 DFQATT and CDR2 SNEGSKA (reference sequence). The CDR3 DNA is TGCAGTGCTACAGGAAACTACGAGCAGTACTTC. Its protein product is CSATGNYEQYF.